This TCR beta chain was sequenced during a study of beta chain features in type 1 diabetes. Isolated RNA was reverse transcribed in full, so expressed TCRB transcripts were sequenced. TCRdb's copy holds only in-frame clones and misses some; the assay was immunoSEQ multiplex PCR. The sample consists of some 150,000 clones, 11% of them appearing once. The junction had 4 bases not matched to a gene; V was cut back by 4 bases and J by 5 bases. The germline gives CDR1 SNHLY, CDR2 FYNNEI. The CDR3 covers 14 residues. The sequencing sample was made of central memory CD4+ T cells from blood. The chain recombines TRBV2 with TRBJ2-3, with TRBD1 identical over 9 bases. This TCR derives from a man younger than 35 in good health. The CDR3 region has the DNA TGTGCCAGCAGTGCACAGGGGGCGATAGATACGCAGTATTTT. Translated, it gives CASSAQGAIDTQYF.